What follows are 13 T cell receptor beta chains derived from one specimen sequenced in a study of T cell repertoires in cytomegalovirus infection. Each CDR3 protein is one row after TCRdb ran MiXCR on the reads. Altogether nearly 700,000 distinct CDR3 sequences are present, around a third being singletons, with the ten largest covering about 18%. No antigen has been identified for these receptors. Sequencing used cultured PBMCs, obtained from culture after CMV antigen stimulation. Receptor source: a human donor in good health (CMV status not recorded). Some clones in this sample may be carry-over from other donors' samples.

The rearrangement joins TRBV20-1 to TRBJ2-7; the match to TRBD2 covers 16 bases. Germline CDR1 reads DFQATT; CDR2 reads SNEGSKA (reference sequence). V shed 6 bases and J 0 bases; nucleotides not matched to a gene: 11. The CDR3 is 18 residues long. The CDR3 sequence: CSASGTSGGAGSSYEQYF. The CDR3 nucleotides are TGCAGTGCCAGTGGGACTAGCGGGGGGGCCGGGAGCTCCTACGAGCAGTACTTC.

Only a few counts were recorded for this clonotype. The chain uses TRBV7-9 and TRBJ2-6; possibly TRBD1 or TRBD2 for D (6 bases each). V shed 5 bases and J shed 5 bases, with 22 bases lying between them. CDR3 size: 18 residues. The V gene's germline CDR1 is SEHNR and CDR2 FQNEAQ (reference sequence). The CDR3 here is CASSPGGGSTKRANVLTF. CDR3 bases: TGTGCCAGCAGCCCCGGAGGGGGGTCGACGAAACGGGCCAACGTCCTGACTTTC.

On this clonotype: A much more abundant neighbour one base away suggests this may be a read error. V usage is TRBV7-9 and J usage is TRBJ2-5; a possible D gene is TRBD1 (7 bases). There are 15 residues in the CDR3. The V end lost 5 bases, the J end lost 5 bases, and 18 bases lay between the germline ends. Per germline, CDR1 SEHNR and CDR2 FQNEAQ (reference sequence). The CDR3 loop is CASSPGGGRRETQYF. CDR3 nucleotides: TGTGCCAGCAGCCCCGGAGGGGGCCGGAGGGAGACCCAGTACTTC.

The chain links TRBV7-2 to TRBJ1-2; 9 bases are shared with TRBD1. The germline V gene encodes CDR1 SGHTA and CDR2 FQGNSA. The CDR3 is made up of 16 amino acids. J was trimmed by 5 bases and V by 1 base; bases with no gene match: 8. CDR3: CASSLERGDREYGYTF. The CDR3 DNA is TGTGCCAGCAGCTTAGAACGAGGGGACAGGGAATATGGCTACACCTTC.

This clonotype was detected only once. The genes are TRBV12-5 and TRBJ2-7, with D possibly being TRBD1 (6 bases). The V and J ends lost 6 bases and 3 bases respectively, with 15 bases between them. CDR3 length: 14 residues. Germline V CDR1 and CDR2: LGHNT, FRNRAP. DNA of the CDR3: TGTGCTAGTGGGATTACAGGGATCCGCTACGAGCAGTACTTC. As protein: CASGITGIRYEQYF.

This chain joins TRBV27 and TRBJ1-5, with 9 bases identical to TRBD1. Trimming cost V 5 bases and J 7 bases; bases outside gene matches: 6. The CDR3 consists of 14 residues. Germline V lookup: CDR1 MNHEY, CDR2 SMNVEV (reference sequence). The CDR3 region is CASSPTGGYQPQHF. The CDR3 nucleotides are TGTGCCAGCAGTCCCACAGGGGGCTACCAGCCCCAGCATTTT.

This rearrangement joins TRBV7-6 to TRBJ2-7; D uncertain. There are 13 residues in the CDR3. The V end was cut by 5 bases, the J end by 0 bases, with 8 bases between. The germline V gene encodes CDR1 SGHVS and CDR2 FNYEAQ. As DNA, the CDR3 is TGTGCCAGCAGCGGCGCGAGCTCCTACGAGCAGTACTTC. It specifies CASSGASSYEQYF.

The table lists this clonotype with a few counts. The V call is TRBV2, the J call TRBJ1-1; D is unresolved. The CDR3 length is 12 residues. The ends were cut back, 6 bases at V and 7 bases at J, with 12 bases in the middle. From germline, CDR1 is SNHLY and CDR2 FYNNEI. The CDR3 coding sequence is TGTGCCAGCAGGGCCACGTACTTTGAAGCTTTCTTT. This translates into CASRATYFEAFF.

The rearrangement links TRBV25-1 to TRBJ1-5; possible D gene TRBD1, 5 bases. V was pared by 6 bases and J by 1 base, with 16 bases between. The CDR3 totals 16 residues. The germline V gene encodes CDR1 MGHDK and CDR2 SYGVNS. CDR3 DNA sequence: TGTGCCAGCAGCGTTGGGGGAAAAATGAGCAATCAGCCCCAGCATTTT. Encoded protein: CASSVGGKMSNQPQHF.

In DNA, the CDR3 is TGTGCCAGCAGCCCCTTAACAGGTGAAGCTTTCTTT. Translated, it gives CASSPLTGEAFF. The chain recombines TRBV5-4 with TRBJ1-1, with D perhaps TRBD1 (5 bases). The V end lost 4 bases, the J end lost 7 bases, and 11 bases lay between the germline ends. Germline CDR1 reads SGHNT; CDR2 reads YYREEE (reference sequence). The CDR3 length is 12 residues.

This chain joins TRBV11-2 and TRBJ2-7; no firm D call. The CDR3 extends over 12 amino acids. Deletions cut 5 bases from V and 6 bases from J, with 11 bases between. Germline assignment: CDR1 SGHAT and CDR2 FQNNGV. The CDR3 bases are TGTGCCAGCAGCCGCCCGAGTGCCGAGCAGTACTTC. Translated: CASSRPSAEQYF.

Points on this clonotype: A much larger clone differs from this one at a single base, so this may be a read error. The gene calls are TRBV7-2 and TRBJ2-1, with 7 bases identical to TRBD2. Germline CDR1 is SGHTA and CDR2 is FQGNSA. V was clipped by 4 bases and J by 7 bases; unmatched bases: 7. The CDR3 runs 14 residues. CDR3 in amino acids: CASSSSGGRNEQFF. The CDR3 DNA follows: TGTGCCAGCAGCTCTTCGGGAGGTCGGAATGAGCAGTTCTTC.

The sample holds a few counts of this clonotype. The chain joins TRBV4-3 to TRBJ2-2; D remains ambiguous. The CDR3 runs to 13 residues. CDR1 and CDR2 (germline): LGHNA, YSLEER. V was shortened by 4 bases and J by 7 bases, with 10 bases between the two germline ends. The CDR3 is CASSLRLGGELFF. CDR3 DNA: TGCGCCAGCAGCCTACGTTTAGGCGGGGAGCTGTTTTTT.